These 16 T cell receptor beta chains share one sample of origin, sequenced in a study of shared clonotypes between healthy human individuals. Method: immunoSEQ multiplex PCR; TCRdb's copy keeps in-frame clones and lacks some. The profile shows a few million clones, around 94% of them singletons. The sample was naive CD4+ T cells sorted from blood. This sample's subset: CD45RA+ positively selected. The origin of the receptors is a man aged 18 to 29 in good health.

V gene TRBV30 combines with J gene TRBJ2-1, with TRBD2 matching over 12 bases. Trimming at V came to 5 bases and at J to 9 bases, leaving 8 bases not matched to a gene. The germline V gene encodes CDR1 GTSNPN and CDR2 SVGIG (reference sequence). There are 14 residues in the CDR3. CDR3: CAWGGLAGTSEQFF. The CDR3 coding sequence is TGTGCCTGGGGTGGACTAGCGGGAACTAGTGAGCAGTTCTTC.

The chain links TRBV7-2 to TRBJ2-3; D call uncertain. The V end lost 5 bases, the J end lost 0 bases, and 18 bases lay between the germline ends. This CDR3 region has 17 residues. Looked up from germline, CDR1 is SGHTA and CDR2 is FQGNSA. The CDR3 bases are TGTGCCAGCAGCCTGGCGCGCAGCCCCGGGAGCACAGATACGCAGTATTTT. As protein: CASSLARSPGSTDTQYF.

The chain recombines TRBV6-5 with TRBJ2-5; 10 nucleotides line up with TRBD2. The end of the DNA is better explained by TRBJ2-7, so the J call may be wrong. The germline V gene has CDR1 MNHEY and CDR2 SVGAGI. CDR3 length equals 14 residues. The CDR3 DNA reads as TGTGCCAGCAGTTCAGCGGGAGGGGTCCACGAGCAGTACTTC. Translation gives CASSSAGGVHEQYF.

The chain has TRBV11-3 and TRBJ2-3; no definite D call. Looked up from germline, CDR1 is SGHNT and CDR2 is YENEEA. Trimming pared 4 bases from V and 0 bases from J, leaving 11 bases between. This CDR3 spans 15 amino acids. CDR3 in DNA: TGTGCCAGCAGCTGGAGCTCCCTAAGCACAGATACGCAGTATTTT. This sequence encodes CASSWSSLSTDTQYF.

Regarding this clone: Other DNA sequences from this sample encode an identical CDR3 as well. This sequence joins TRBV6-5 and TRBJ2-3; TRBD2 matches 13 bases. CDR3 size: 15 residues. The trim removed 4 bases at V and 3 bases at J, leaving 1 base unmatched. Germline V gene sequence: CDR1 MNHEY, CDR2 SVGAGI. CDR3 sequence (DNA): TGTGCCAGCAGTTGGGGACTAGCGGGGACAGATACGCAGTATTTT. Encoded protein: CASSWGLAGTDTQYF.

The chain has TRBV18 and TRBJ2-2; 10 bases line up with TRBD1. The V gene end was trimmed by 0 bases and the J gene end by 6 bases; junction bases not matched to a gene: 7. This CDR3 is built from 17 residues. Germline CDR1 and CDR2: KGHSH and LQKENI. The CDR3 protein is CASSPPGQGSSAGELFF. CDR3 DNA: TGTGCCAGCTCACCACCGGGACAGGGGAGTTCCGCCGGGGAGCTGTTTTTT. The entire variable domain, with the rest obtained from reference TRBV18 and TRBJ2-2, is as follows: NAGVMQNPRHLVRRRGQEARLRCSPMKGHSHVYWYRQLPEEGLKFMVYLQKENIIDESGMPKERFSAEFPKEGPSILRIQQVVRGDSAAYFCASSPPGQGSSAGELFFGEGSRLTVL.

This chain links TRBV6-4 with TRBJ2-1, with 7 bases lining up with TRBD1. The CDR3 is 14 residues long. V dropped 0 bases and J dropped 8; count of bases not matched to a gene: 4. In germline, CDR1 is MRHNA, CDR2 SNTAGT. CDR3 in amino acids: CASSDSRGGDEQFF. CDR3 bases: TGTGCCAGCAGTGACTCGAGAGGGGGCGATGAGCAGTTCTTC.

As DNA, the CDR3 is TGTGCCAGCAGCTTCGGAGACAGGAACTATGGCTACACCTTC. It is translated as CASSFGDRNYGYTF. The chain recombines TRBV5-4 with TRBJ1-2; tentatively, D is TRBD1 (6 bases). The CDR3 runs 14 residues. CDR1 is SGHNT and CDR2 is YYREEE in the germline V gene (reference sequence). With 2 bases removed from V and 2 bases from J, the gap between germline ends came to 10 bases.

A single count supports this clone. The chain has TRBV9 and TRBJ1-6, with a tentative D call TRBD1 (5 bases). The CDR3 covers 13 residues. CDR1 is SGDLS, CDR2 YYNGEE, per germline. V was pared by 2 bases and J by 11 bases, with 11 bases between. CDR3: CASSVISGTPLHF. CDR3 DNA sequence: TGTGCCAGCAGCGTCATTTCAGGGACACCCCTCCACTTT.

The chain has TRBV10-1 and TRBJ1-5; D unclear. CDR3 length: 14 amino acids. CDR1 is WNHNN, CDR2 SYGVQD, per germline (reference sequence). V lost 5 bases and J 4 bases, leaving 12 bases between the germline ends. CDR3 sequence reads: CASSRVVGNQPQHF. The DNA of the CDR3 is TGCGCCAGCAGTCGGGTAGTCGGAAATCAGCCCCAGCATTTT.

V and J are TRBV5-4 and TRBJ2-3, with D maybe TRBD1 (5 bases). Trimming left V 2 bases short and J 6 bases short, with 13 bases between. The germline gives CDR1 SGHNT, CDR2 YYREEE (reference sequence). There are 14 residues in the CDR3. The CDR3 spells CASSLLGATDTQYF. The CDR3 nucleotides are TGTGCCAGCAGCTTATTAGGGGCGACGGATACGCAGTATTTT.

The V gene is TRBV29-1, the J gene TRBJ2-2, with 10 bases matching TRBD1. The CDR3 has 14 amino acids. The V gene end was trimmed by 3 bases and the J gene end by 4 bases; junction bases not matched to a gene: 2. Looked up from germline, CDR1 is SQVTM and CDR2 is ANQGSEA. The CDR3 DNA reads as TGCAGCGTTGAGGGACAGGGGAGCACCGGGGAGCTGTTTTTT. It translates to CSVEGQGSTGELFF.

This sequence joins TRBV19 and TRBJ1-6, with a possible D match to TRBD1 (5 bases). Looked up from germline, CDR1 is LNHDA and CDR2 is SQIVND (reference sequence). The CDR3 sequence is 18 residues long. Deletions cut 2 bases from V and 5 bases from J, with 19 bases between. The CDR3 DNA follows: TGTGCCAGTAGTATATCAGAGGCGCAGGGAAGGAATAATTCACCCCTCCACTTT. Encoded protein: CASSISEAQGRNNSPLHF.

V usage is TRBV6-4 and J usage is TRBJ2-1; no clear D gene. The ends were cut back, 3 bases at V and 4 bases at J, with 7 bases in the middle. Germline CDR1 MRHNA, CDR2 SNTAGT. CDR3 length: 13 residues. The CDR3 region is CASSEGPYNEQFF. DNA of the CDR3: TGTGCCAGCAGTGAAGGGCCTTACAATGAGCAGTTCTTC.

The chain recombines TRBV18 with TRBJ2-1, with TRBD1 matching over 7 bases. V was pared by 6 bases and J by 3 bases, with 5 bases of the junction left unmatched. This CDR3 is 14 amino acids long. CDR1 is KGHSH and CDR2 is LQKENI in the germline V gene. DNA of the CDR3: TGTGCCAGCTCTCGCGGACAGGTCTACAATGAGCAGTTCTTC. The encoded protein is CASSRGQVYNEQFF. The full variable domain, with the rest looked up from reference TRBV18 and TRBJ2-1, is NAGVMQNPRHLVRRRGQEARLRCSPMKGHSHVYWYRQLPEEGLKFMVYLQKENIIDESGMPKERFSAEFPKEGPSILRIQQVVRGDSAAYFCASSRGQVYNEQFFGPGTRLTVL.

Worth noting for this clone: The same CDR3 also results from other DNA sequences found in this sample. The J gene is TRBJ2-3, the V gene TRBV15, with unresolved D. This CDR3 has 14 amino acids. CDR1 is LNHNV and CDR2 is YYDKDF in the germline V gene (reference sequence). Trimming removed 1 base from V and 0 bases from J, with 5 bases in between. The CDR3 is CATSRGTSTDTQYF. CDR3 nucleotides: TGTGCCACCAGCAGAGGCACAAGCACAGATACGCAGTATTTT. Combining the CDR3 with reference TRBV15 and TRBJ2-3 gives the whole variable domain DAMVIQNPRYQVTQFGKPVTLSCSQTLNHNVMYWYQQKSSQAPKLLFHYYDKDFNNEADTPDNFQSRRPNTSFCFLDIRSPGLGDTAMYLCATSRGTSTDTQYFGPGTRLTVL.